A selection of T cell receptor beta chains follows, all from one sample in a study of CD8 T cells in ankylosing spondylitis. TCRdb processed the 5' RACE reads anew with MiXCR; each CDR3 protein has one entry. Of over 700,000 distinct CDR3 sequences detected, around 17% appear once; the ten largest clones hold around 19%. Sequenced material: blood, either unsorted or a sorted T cell fraction (not recorded which). These receptors were taken from a male donor with ankylosing spondylitis. Each CDR3 is given with its conserved first and last residue. A D gene is named only where the DNA matches it firmly. Expanded clones get a size class; other rows say once, few or many, or leave the size out.

few | TRBJ2-7 | NA | TRBV4-1 | TGCGCCAGCAGCCAACTCGCGGGACCCCAAGGGGAGCAGTACTTC | CASSQLAGPQGEQYF
NA | TRBJ2-3 | TRBD2 | TRBV12-3/TRBV12-4 | TGTGCCAGCACCGCTAGCGGGAGGGGGACAGATACGCAGTATTTT | CASTASGRGTDTQYF
NA | TRBJ2-5 | NA | TRBV13 | TGTGCCAGCAGCTTGGGTGGGGAGGATCAAGAGACCCAGTACTTC | CASSLGGEDQETQYF
NA | TRBJ2-5 | TRBD1 | TRBV27 | TGTGCCAGCAGCTACCGCGGCGACAGGGTGAGGGAGACCCAGTACTTC | CASSYRGDRVRETQYF
NA | TRBJ1-3 | NA | TRBV12-3/TRBV12-4 | TGTGCCAGCAAACAATCAGGAGGATGGGTTGGAAACACCATATATTTT | CASKQSGGWVGNTIYF
NA | TRBJ2-4 | TRBD1 | TRBV7-9 | TGTGCCAGCAGCTTAGAAGAGGGACAGCCTGTCTACTTC | CASSLEEGQPVYF
few | TRBJ2-3 | NA | TRBV9 | TGTGCCAGCAGCGTAGAGGCAGGGTCCACAGATACGCAGTATTTT | CASSVEAGSTDTQYF
few | TRBJ1-5 | NA | TRBV15 | TGTGCCACCAGCCTGAGAAGCAATCAGCCCCAGCATTTT | CATSLRSNQPQHF
few | TRBJ2-3 | TRBD2 | TRBV5-1 | TGCGCCAGCAGCACAGGGACTAGCCAGGATACGCAGTATTTT | CASSTGTSQDTQYF
NA | TRBJ2-1 | NA | TRBV4-1 | TGCGCCAGCAGCCGGGAAAGGGACTCCCCTTCTTTCTTC | CASSRERDSPSFF
NA | TRBJ1-2 | TRBD1 | TRBV19 | TGTGCCAGTAAAGCAGGGACAGGGGGCCGTGGCTACACCTTC | CASKAGTGGRGYTF
NA | TRBJ2-5 | TRBD2 | TRBV6-6 | TGTGCCAGCTGGGGGGGAGGAGAGACCCAGTACTTC | CASWGGGETQYF
NA | TRBJ2-3 | TRBD2 | TRBV5-1 | TGCGCCAGCAGCTTGAGGCGGCAGGGGACACGCGAGGGGACTAGCGGGGGGTACCCAGATACGCAGTATTTT | CASSLRRQGTREGTSGGYPDTQYF
NA | TRBJ1-1 | NA | TRBV5-5 | TGTGCCAGCAGCTTGGAGGCTGGGAGGGAGGGGGCTGAAGCTTTCTTT | CASSLEAGREGAEAFF
NA | TRBJ1-6 | NA | TRBV7-6 | TGTGCCAGCAGCTTGGGGGGGGACGGGCTTTCACCCCTCCACTTT | CASSLGGDGLSPLHF
few | TRBJ2-7 | NA | TRBV20-1 | TGCAGTGCTAGAGGGTCTGGCGGACAGCCCCTTTCCGAGCAGTACTTC | CSARGSGGQPLSEQYF
NA | TRBJ2-5 | NA | TRBV7-8 | TGTGCCAGCAGCTCCCTCGGGATTCAAGAGACCCAGTACTTC | CASSSLGIQETQYF
few | TRBJ2-1 | TRBD2 | TRBV25-1 | TGTGCCAGCAGTCCACTTCGGGGGGATGGCTTCGGCAATGAGCAGTTCTTC | CASSPLRGDGFGNEQFF
few | TRBJ2-5 | NA | TRBV5-6 | TGTGCCAGCAGCTTGGGACAGACGGAAGAGACCCAGTACTTC | CASSLGQTEETQYF
NA | TRBJ2-1 | TRBD1 | TRBV20-1 | TGCAGTGCTAGGGGACAGGGTAATAGAAATGAGCAGTTCTTC | CSARGQGNRNEQFF
few | TRBJ2-1 | TRBD2 | TRBV7-3 | TGTGCCAGCAGCCGTCTGGACGGGGGGGACAATGAGCAGTTCTTC | CASSRLDGGDNEQFF
NA | TRBJ2-7 | NA | TRBV6-1 | TGTGCCAGCAGCCTGACTGGTTTTGACGAGCAGTACTTC | CASSLTGFDEQYF
NA | TRBJ1-2 | NA | TRBV12-3/TRBV12-4 | TGTGCCAGCAGTTACAACAGGGTTAACTATGGCTACACCTTC | CASSYNRVNYGYTF
many | TRBJ2-1 | NA | TRBV12-3/TRBV12-4 | TGTGCCAGCTCCGTGGACGTGGCCTACAATGAGCAGTTCTTC | CASSVDVAYNEQFF
NA | TRBJ2-1 | TRBD2 | TRBV11-1 | TGTGCCTCAGCGGGGGCTTACTACAATGAGCAGTTCTTC | CASAGAYYNEQFF
once | TRBJ2-5 | NA | TRBV4-3 | TGCGCCAGCAGCCAAGTCTTCGATTACCTCCAAGAGACCCAGTACTTC | CASSQVFDYLQETQYF
many | TRBJ1-2 | NA | TRBV29-1 | TGCAGCGTTGAGTCCTATGGCTACACCTTC | CSVESYGYTF
NA | TRBJ1-2 | NA | TRBV5-6 | TGTGCCAGCAGCCTCGGACGGCCACTGGGAGATGGCTACACCTTC | CASSLGRPLGDGYTF
NA | TRBJ1-5 | TRBD1 | TRBV10-3 | TGTGCCATCAGTGAAGGGGGCGGCAATCAGCCCCAGCATTTT | CAISEGGGNQPQHF
NA | TRBJ2-5 | TRBD2 | TRBV30 | TGTGCCTGGAGTGTAGTAGCGGGGCGCCAAGAGACCCAGTACTTC | CAWSVVAGRQETQYF
NA | TRBJ2-3 | TRBD2 | TRBV20-1 | TGCAGTGCTAGTCGGGGTCTAGCGGGAGGGGAAGATACGCAGTATTTT | CSASRGLAGGEDTQYF
NA | TRBJ2-2 | NA | TRBV7-2 | TGTGCCAGCAGCTTAGAACGCGAGGAGGGGGAGCTGTTTTTT | CASSLEREEGELFF
NA | TRBJ2-7 | TRBD2 | TRBV20-1 | TGCAGTGCTAGGCTAGCGGGAAGCCCCGAGCAGTACTTC | CSARLAGSPEQYF
NA | TRBJ2-1 | TRBD2 | TRBV3-1 | TGTGCCAGCAGCCAGATCACCGGGACTAGCGGCCACAATGAGCAGTTCTTC | CASSQITGTSGHNEQFF
NA | TRBJ2-3 | NA | TRBV10-3 | TGTGCCATCAGTGACGGGGAACTCACGGGTACGCAGTATTTT | CAISDGELTGTQYF
few | TRBJ2-5 | NA | TRBV4-2 | TGTGCCAGCAGCCTCGAACTGGGGTACCAAGAGACCCAGTACTTC | CASSLELGYQETQYF
NA | TRBJ2-3 | TRBD1 | TRBV6-5 | TGTGCCAGCAGTTACTCAGACACAGGGGGGCCAGATACGCAGTATTTT | CASSYSDTGGPDTQYF
NA | TRBJ2-1 | TRBD1 | TRBV29-1 | TGCAGCGTCCGAGCAGACAGGGACTCCTACAATGAGCAGTTCTTC | CSVRADRDSYNEQFF
many | TRBJ2-7 | NA | TRBV9 | TGTGCCAGCAGCGTAGGAGGGGGGGCAGCCTACGAGCAGTACTTC | CASSVGGGAAYEQYF
NA | TRBJ2-2 | NA | TRBV4-2 | TGTGCCAGCAGCCGTGGAATGGCCGGGGAGCTGTTTTTT | CASSRGMAGELFF
many | TRBJ2-7 | TRBD1 | TRBV10-3 | TGTGCCATCAGTGGGGGACCGGGGACAGATACCTACGAGCAGTACTTC | CAISGGPGTDTYEQYF
few | TRBJ2-1 | NA | TRBV27 | TGTGCCAGCAGTCCCCTGGGGGAAGTAAGCTCCTACAATGAGCAGTTCTTC | CASSPLGEVSSYNEQFF
few | TRBJ1-6 | NA | TRBV7-9 | TGTGCCAGCAGCATCACAGGGACTCCTAATTCACCCCTCCACTTT | CASSITGTPNSPLHF
few | TRBJ2-5 | TRBD2 | TRBV10-3 | TGTGCCATCTCATCTGGCGGGGGGATGAAGGAGACCCAGTACTTC | CAISSGGGMKETQYF
few | TRBJ2-1 | TRBD2 | TRBV4-1 | TGCGCCAGCAGCGACGGGACTAGCGGGGGCTATGAGCAGTTCTTC | CASSDGTSGGYEQFF
NA | TRBJ1-2 | NA | TRBV5-8 | TGTGCCAGCAGTTCCTTGGGGAGGGGTCAGCAAAACTATGGCTACACCTTC | CASSSLGRGQQNYGYTF
few | TRBJ1-5 | NA | TRBV15 | TGTGCCACCAGCGGGTCCACAGGGCATCAGCCCCAGCATTTT | CATSGSTGHQPQHF
few | TRBJ2-7 | NA | TRBV28 | TGTGCCACCGGGGATGGGTTCCCGTACTTC | CATGDGFPYF
many | TRBJ1-5 | NA | TRBV28 | TGTGCCAGCAGTTTGGATAGTTGGGGTATAGGGGGCAATCAGCCCCAGCATTTT | CASSLDSWGIGGNQPQHF
many | TRBJ1-2 | TRBD1 | TRBV4-1 | TGCGCCAGCAGCTCCGGGGACAGGGGCCAAGCTAACTATGGCTACACCTTC | CASSSGDRGQANYGYTF
few | TRBJ2-1 | TRBD2 | TRBV30 | TGTGCCTGGACCAGGGTGCCCAGCGGGGCGTACAATGAGCAGTTCTTC | CAWTRVPSGAYNEQFF
many | TRBJ1-1 | NA | TRBV12-3/TRBV12-4 | TGTGCCAGCCGCCGGGAAACCGTGAACACTGAAGCTTTCTTT | CASRRETVNTEAFF
few | TRBJ2-1 | NA | TRBV6-1 | TGTGCCAGCGGGGCTGGGGGGCAGTTCTTC | CASGAGGQFF
NA | TRBJ1-2 | NA | TRBV6-2/TRBV6-3 | TGTGCCAGCAGTTCTGAACAGACTAACTATGGCTACACCTTC | CASSSEQTNYGYTF